Listed below are T cell receptor beta chains from one sample, sequenced in a study of PD-L1 blockade in urothelial cancer. Some clones are missing from TCRdb's copy, which holds only in-frame ones; the method was immunoSEQ multiplex PCR. The table shows 50,000 to 70,000 clones, with approximately 75% occurring only once. The sample here was PBMCs, taken around atezolizumab (anti-PD-L1) treatment. The receptors derive from a man aged 65 to 85 with urothelial cancer. Each CDR3 is given with its conserved first and last residue. The D gene is left open where the match is weak. Clone size appears in some rows only: once, few, many, or a class for an expanded clone.

size | D | J | length | V | DNA | CDR3
once | NA | TRBJ2-3 | 16 | TRBV28 | TGTGCCAGCAGTTTAGCTCGGACAGATCGGGCTTATACGCAGTATTTT | CASSLARTDRAYTQYF
NA | NA | TRBJ1-1 | 16 | TRBV7-3 | TGTGCCAGCAGCCCCCAAGGCGGGGGCGGGGGCACTGAAGCTTTCTTT | CASSPQGGGGGTEAFF
NA | NA | TRBJ1-1 | 16 | TRBV2 | TGTGCCAGCAGTGAAGTTTTGGGCAGGGGAGACACTGAAGCTTTCTTT | CASSEVLGRGDTEAFF
NA | NA | TRBJ1-1 | 17 | TRBV28 | TGTGCCAGCAGTTTACGGTGGGGAGTTCGTAGCGTCACTGAAGCTTTCTTT | CASSLRWGVRSVTEAFF
NA | TRBD1 | TRBJ1-2 | 16 | TRBV7-8 | TGTGCCAGCAGCTTGTCGGGACAGGGGAAAAACTATGGCTACACCTTC | CASSLSGQGKNYGYTF
NA | TRBD2 | TRBJ2-7 | 15 | TRBV6-5 | TGTGCCAGCAGTTACGAACTAGCGGATACCTACGAGCAGTACTTC | CASSYELADTYEQYF
NA | TRBD2 | TRBJ2-3 | 16 | TRBV11-1 | TGTGCCAGCAGCTTTGGACTAGCGGGAGGTCCAGATACGCAGTATTTT | CASSFGLAGGPDTQYF
once | TRBD2 | TRBJ2-3 | 16 | TRBV28 | TGTGCCAGCAGTTATTCCGGGACTATCAGCACAGATACGCAGTATTTT | CASSYSGTISTDTQYF
NA | NA | TRBJ2-3 | 16 | TRBV11-3 | TGTGCCAGCAGCTCGTACAGGGGAGGTAGCACAGATACGCAGTATTTT | CASSSYRGGSTDTQYF
NA | NA | TRBJ2-4 | 15 | TRBV28 | TGTGCCAGCAGTTTAACCGTACAAGCCAAAAACATTCAGTACTTC | CASSLTVQAKNIQYF
NA | NA | TRBJ1-2 | 15 | TRBV5-1 | TGCGCCAGCAGCTCGGACAGCCGAGCTAACTATGGCTACACCTTC | CASSSDSRANYGYTF
NA | TRBD2 | TRBJ2-3 | 15 | TRBV25-1 | TGTGCCAGCAGTGAACCTAGCGGGAGCCCAGATACGCAGTATTTT | CASSEPSGSPDTQYF
once | NA | TRBJ2-2 | 15 | TRBV2 | TGTTCCTCAGGTGATGATAGTTCGAACACCGGGGAGCTGTTTTTT | CSSGDDSSNTGELFF
NA | TRBD2 | TRBJ2-3 | 15 | TRBV9 | TGTGCCAGCAGCGAAATTAGCGGGAGCACAGATACGCAGTATTTT | CASSEISGSTDTQYF
NA | NA | TRBJ2-2 | 13 | TRBV6-4 | TGTGCCAGCAGCGTCGACAGGACCGGGGAGCTGTTTTTT | CASSVDRTGELFF
NA | NA | TRBJ1-5 | 15 | TRBV6-5 | TGTGCCAGCAGTTACTCGATACAGAGCAATCAGCCCCAGCATTTT | CASSYSIQSNQPQHF
NA | TRBD1 | TRBJ2-5 | 14 | TRBV11-3 | TGTGCCAGCAGCCCAAGACAGGGCGGCGAGACCCAGTACTTC | CASSPRQGGETQYF
once | TRBD2 | TRBJ2-1 | 16 | TRBV28 | TGTGCCAGCACCCCTACTAGCGGGAGTGCCTACAATGAGCAGTTCTTC | CASTPTSGSAYNEQFF
NA | NA | TRBJ1-2 | 14 | TRBV11-2 | TGTGCCAGCAGCTCCACAGGGTTTAACTATGGCTACACCTTC | CASSSTGFNYGYTF
NA | NA | TRBJ2-7 | 14 | TRBV18 | TGTGCCAGCTCTCCTGGACAGCCAGACTACGAGCAGTACTTC | CASSPGQPDYEQYF
NA | TRBD2 | TRBJ2-3 | 15 | TRBV9 | TGTGCCAGCAGCGTCCTAGCGGGAGGCAGGGATACGCAGTATTTT | CASSVLAGGRDTQYF
NA | NA | TRBJ1-3 | 15 | TRBV28 | TGTGCCAGCAGTCCCCCGACAGACGTCGGAAACACCATATATTTT | CASSPPTDVGNTIYF
NA | NA | TRBJ2-4 | 15 | TRBV7-9 | TGTGCCAGCAGCTTTCTTTCAGCTGAGGGGGACATTCAGTACTTC | CASSFLSAEGDIQYF
NA | TRBD1 | TRBJ1-2 | 14 | TRBV4-3 | TGCGCCAGCAGCCTTCGGACAGGTTCTTATGGCTACACCTTC | CASSLRTGSYGYTF
NA | NA | TRBJ1-4 | 15 | TRBV6-5 | TGTGCCAGCAGTTACCGGACGGACTTTAATGAAAAACTGTTTTTT | CASSYRTDFNEKLFF
NA | NA | TRBJ2-2 | 14 | TRBV5-8 | TGTGCCAGCAGCTTCCGGGGGACGACCGGGGAGCTGTTTTTT | CASSFRGTTGELFF
NA | TRBD2 | TRBJ2-5 | 14 | TRBV5-6 | TGTGCCAGCAGTATAGCGGGCGAGGAAGAGACCCAGTACTTC | CASSIAGEEETQYF
NA | NA | TRBJ2-7 | 14 | TRBV28 | TGTGCCAGCAGAACTTCTGATAGCTCCTACGAGCAGTACTTC | CASRTSDSSYEQYF
once | NA | TRBJ2-2 | 15 | TRBV2 | TGTGCCAGCACCCCCCCGGCTAGCGTAGGCGGGGAGCTGTTTTTT | CASTPPASVGGELFF